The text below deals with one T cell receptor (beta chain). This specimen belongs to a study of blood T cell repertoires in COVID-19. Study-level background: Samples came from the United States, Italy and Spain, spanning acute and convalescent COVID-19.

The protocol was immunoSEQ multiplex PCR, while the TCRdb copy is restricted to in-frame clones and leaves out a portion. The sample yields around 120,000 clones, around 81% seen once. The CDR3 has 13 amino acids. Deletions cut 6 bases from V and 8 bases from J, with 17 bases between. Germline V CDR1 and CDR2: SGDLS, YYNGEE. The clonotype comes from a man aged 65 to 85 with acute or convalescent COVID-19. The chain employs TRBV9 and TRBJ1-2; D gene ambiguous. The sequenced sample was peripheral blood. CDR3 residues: CASNRELTGGYTF. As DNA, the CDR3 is TGTGCCAGCAATCGCGAGTTGACGGGAGGCTACACCTTC.